A single sample is the source of the 8 T cell receptor beta chains below, sequenced in a study of identical twins. TCRdb recomputed calls from the 5' RACE reads with MiXCR, one row per CDR3 protein. The sample consists of approximately 530,000 distinct CDR3 sequences, about a fifth of them appearing once. The data also belong to a second study, concerning yellow fever vaccine responses in identical twins.

Sequenced: CD4+ T cells sorted from blood. These receptors all come from a woman aged 18-30 years in good health.

The gene calls are TRBV5-5 and TRBJ2-7; maybe TRBD1 (6 bases). The germline V gene has CDR1 SGHKS and CDR2 YYEKEE (reference sequence). Trimming took 2 bases from V and 2 from J, leaving 14 bases between them. This CDR3 is built from 15 residues. Here the CDR3 reads CASSLVGAMTYEQYF. The DNA for the CDR3 is TGTGCCAGCAGCTTAGTGGGGGCTATGACCTACGAGCAGTACTTC.

This chain uses TRBV12-3 or TRBV12-4 with TRBJ2-2; TRBD2 might be the D (5 bases). The CDR3 is 17 residues long. V lost 2 bases to trimming and J lost 1 base, with 14 bases between them. DNA of the CDR3: TGTGCCAGCAGTTTACGGGGTTCGGTGGTGAACACCGGGGAGCTGTTTTTT. Translation gives CASSLRGSVVNTGELFF.

The chain has TRBV3-1 and TRBJ2-1; 9 bases line up with TRBD2. Germline values: CDR1 LGHDT, CDR2 YNNKEL (reference sequence). This CDR3 has 17 amino acids. Trimming at V came to 4 bases and at J to 3 bases, leaving 10 bases not matched to a gene. The CDR3 protein is CASSLRGWTSDYNEQFF. The CDR3 DNA reads TGTGCCAGCAGCCTAAGGGGATGGACTAGCGACTACAATGAGCAGTTCTTC.

The chain recombines TRBV27 with TRBJ2-2; D gene ambiguous. V lost 2 bases and J lost 4, with 11 bases in between. In germline, CDR1 is MNHEY, CDR2 SMNVEV (reference sequence). The CDR3 is made up of 15 amino acids. The CDR3 DNA is TGTGCCAGCAGTTTAAGGCTAGTAAGCACCGGGGAGCTGTTTTTT. Translated: CASSLRLVSTGELFF.

This clonotype was seen a handful of times. The rearrangement links TRBV10-3 to TRBJ2-2; D not resolved. Germline values: CDR1 ENHRY, CDR2 SYGVKD. Trimming stripped 0 bases from V and 4 bases from J, with 3 bases between. The CDR3 spans 13 residues. Written as DNA, the CDR3 is TGTGCCATCAGTGAGTCTGGCACCGGGGAGCTGTTTTTT. Translation gives CAISESGTGELFF.

This sequence joins TRBV4-2 and TRBJ2-3, with D possibly being TRBD2 (7 bases). The CDR3 consists of 16 residues. V was clipped by 7 bases and J by 6 bases, with 23 bases between them. Germline-derived CDR1 and CDR2 are LGHNA and YNFKEQ. This chain's CDR3 is CASTPEGGGATDTQYF. In DNA form, the CDR3 reads TGTGCCAGCACCCCTGAAGGGGGGGGGGCAACGGATACGCAGTATTTT.

The chain uses TRBV9 and TRBJ2-7; 9 nucleotides match TRBD1. V lost 2 bases to trimming and J lost 6 bases; unmatched junction nucleotides: 6. Germline values: CDR1 SGDLS, CDR2 YYNGEE. The CDR3 extends over 14 amino acids. CDR3 protein: CASSVGTGFSEQYF. The CDR3 coding sequence is TGTGCCAGCAGCGTTGGGACAGGGTTTTCCGAGCAGTACTTC.

This sequence joins TRBV18 and TRBJ1-1; D is perhaps TRBD1 (5 bases). V was clipped by 4 bases and J by 0 bases, with 12 bases between them. Germline-derived CDR1 and CDR2 are KGHSH and LQKENI. There are 15 residues in the CDR3. The chain's CDR3 is CASSLQGFMNTEAFF. CDR3 DNA sequence: TGTGCCAGCTCACTCCAGGGTTTTATGAACACTGAAGCTTTCTTT.